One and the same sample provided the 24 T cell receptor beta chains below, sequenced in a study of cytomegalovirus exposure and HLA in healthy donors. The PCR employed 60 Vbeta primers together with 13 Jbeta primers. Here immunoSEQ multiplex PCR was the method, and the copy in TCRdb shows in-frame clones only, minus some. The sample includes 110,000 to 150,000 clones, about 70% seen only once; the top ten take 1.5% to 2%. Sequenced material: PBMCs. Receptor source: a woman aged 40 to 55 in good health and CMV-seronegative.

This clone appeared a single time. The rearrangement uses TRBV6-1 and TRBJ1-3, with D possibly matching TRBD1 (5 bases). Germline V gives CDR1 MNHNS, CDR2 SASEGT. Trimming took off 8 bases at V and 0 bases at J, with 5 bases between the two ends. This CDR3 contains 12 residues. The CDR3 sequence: CASDSSGNTIYF. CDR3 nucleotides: TGTGCCAGCGACAGCTCTGGAAACACCATATATTTT.

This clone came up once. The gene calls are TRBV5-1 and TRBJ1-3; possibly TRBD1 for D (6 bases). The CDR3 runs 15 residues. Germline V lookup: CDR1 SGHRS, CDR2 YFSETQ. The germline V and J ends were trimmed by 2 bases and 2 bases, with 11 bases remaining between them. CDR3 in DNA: TGCGCCAGCAGCTTTACGGGGGGCCCTGGAAACACCATATATTTT. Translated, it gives CASSFTGGPGNTIYF.

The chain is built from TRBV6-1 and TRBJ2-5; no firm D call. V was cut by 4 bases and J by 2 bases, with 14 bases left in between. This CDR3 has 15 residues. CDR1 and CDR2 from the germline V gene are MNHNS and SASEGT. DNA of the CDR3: TGTGCCAGCAGTGTCAGGCAGACCCTTCAAGAGACCCAGTACTTC. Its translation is CASSVRQTLQETQYF.

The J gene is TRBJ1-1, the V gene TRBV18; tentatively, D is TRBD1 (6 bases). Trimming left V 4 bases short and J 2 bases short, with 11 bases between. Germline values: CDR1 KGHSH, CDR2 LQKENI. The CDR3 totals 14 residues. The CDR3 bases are TGTGCCAGCTCACTGTCGACAGGAAACACTGAAGCTTTCTTT. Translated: CASSLSTGNTEAFF.

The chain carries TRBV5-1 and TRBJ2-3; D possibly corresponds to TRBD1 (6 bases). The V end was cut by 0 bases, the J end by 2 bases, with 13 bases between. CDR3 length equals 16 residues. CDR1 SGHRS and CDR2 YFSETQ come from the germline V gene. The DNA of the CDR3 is TGCGCCAGCAGCTTGGCCGTGGGGGCGTACACAGATACGCAGTATTTT. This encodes CASSLAVGAYTDTQYF.

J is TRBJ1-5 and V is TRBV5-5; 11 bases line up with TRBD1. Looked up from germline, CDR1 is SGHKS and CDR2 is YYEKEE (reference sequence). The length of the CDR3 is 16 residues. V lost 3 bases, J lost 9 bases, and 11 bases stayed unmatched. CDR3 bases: TGTGCCAGCAGCTCGCCTCGGGACAGGGGGACTGCGCCCCAGCATTTT. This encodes CASSSPRDRGTAPQHF.

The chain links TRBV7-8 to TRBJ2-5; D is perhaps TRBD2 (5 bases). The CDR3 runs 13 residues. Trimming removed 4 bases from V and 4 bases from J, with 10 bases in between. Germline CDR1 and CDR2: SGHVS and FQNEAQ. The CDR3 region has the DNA TGTGCCAGCAGCTCGAGGGTGGTAGAGACCCAGTACTTC. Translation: CASSSRVVETQYF.

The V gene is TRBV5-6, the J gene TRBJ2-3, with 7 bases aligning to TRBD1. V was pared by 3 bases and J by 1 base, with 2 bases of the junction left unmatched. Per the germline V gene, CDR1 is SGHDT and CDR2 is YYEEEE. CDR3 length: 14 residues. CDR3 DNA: TGTGCCAGCAGCTCCCAGGGGGGCACAGATACGCAGTATTTT. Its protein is CASSSQGGTDTQYF.

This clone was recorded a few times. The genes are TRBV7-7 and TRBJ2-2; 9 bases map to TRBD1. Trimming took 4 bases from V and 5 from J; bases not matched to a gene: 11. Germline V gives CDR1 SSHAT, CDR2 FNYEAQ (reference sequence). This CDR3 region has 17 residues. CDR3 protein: CASSSLPGQGGTGELFF. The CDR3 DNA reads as TGTGCCAGCAGCTCACTCCCGGGACAGGGTGGAACCGGGGAGCTGTTTTTT.

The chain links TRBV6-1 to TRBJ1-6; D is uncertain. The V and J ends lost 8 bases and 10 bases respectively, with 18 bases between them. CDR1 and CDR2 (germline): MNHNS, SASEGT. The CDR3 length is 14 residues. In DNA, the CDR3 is TGTGCCAGCGAAGACAAGAGGGAGTTCTCACCCCTCCACTTT. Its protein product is CASEDKREFSPLHF.

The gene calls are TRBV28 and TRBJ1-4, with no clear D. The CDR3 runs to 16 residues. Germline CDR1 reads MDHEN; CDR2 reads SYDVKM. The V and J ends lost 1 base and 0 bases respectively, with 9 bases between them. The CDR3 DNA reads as TGTGCCAGCAGTTTATTTCCCCTCTCAACTAATGAAAAACTGTTTTTT. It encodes CASSLFPLSTNEKLFF.

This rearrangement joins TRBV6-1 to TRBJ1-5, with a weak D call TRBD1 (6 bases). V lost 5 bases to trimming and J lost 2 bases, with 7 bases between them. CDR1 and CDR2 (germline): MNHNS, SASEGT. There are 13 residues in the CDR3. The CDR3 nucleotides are TGTGCCAGCAGTAACAGGGGCAATCAGCCCCAGCATTTT. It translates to CASSNRGNQPQHF.

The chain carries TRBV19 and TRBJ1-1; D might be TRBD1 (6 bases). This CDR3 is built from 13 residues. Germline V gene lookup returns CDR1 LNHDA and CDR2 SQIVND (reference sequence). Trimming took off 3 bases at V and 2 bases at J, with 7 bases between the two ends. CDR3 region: CASSMGANTEAFF. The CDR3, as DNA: TGTGCCAGTAGTATGGGGGCAAACACTGAAGCTTTCTTT.

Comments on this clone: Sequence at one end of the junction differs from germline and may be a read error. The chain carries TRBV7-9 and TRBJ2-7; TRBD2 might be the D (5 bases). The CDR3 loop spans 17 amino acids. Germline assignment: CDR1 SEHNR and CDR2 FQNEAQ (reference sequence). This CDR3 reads CSSSLGWSWSGNYEQYF. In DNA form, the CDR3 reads TGTTCCAGCAGCTTAGGATGGTCGTGGTCGGGAAACTACGAGCAGTACTTC.

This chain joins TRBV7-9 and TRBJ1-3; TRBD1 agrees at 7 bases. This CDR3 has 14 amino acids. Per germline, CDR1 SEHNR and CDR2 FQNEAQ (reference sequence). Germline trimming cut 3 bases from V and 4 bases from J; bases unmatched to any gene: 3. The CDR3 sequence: CASSFGTVGNTIYF. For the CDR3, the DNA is TGTGCCAGCAGCTTCGGGACAGTGGGAAACACCATATATTTT.

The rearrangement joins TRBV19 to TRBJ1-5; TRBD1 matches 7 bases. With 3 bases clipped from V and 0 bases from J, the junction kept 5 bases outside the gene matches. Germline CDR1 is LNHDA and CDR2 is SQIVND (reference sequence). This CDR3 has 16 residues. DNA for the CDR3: TGTGCCAGTAGTATCAACAGGGGTTATAGCAATCAGCCCCAGCATTTT. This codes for CASSINRGYSNQPQHF.

The CDR3 protein is CASSMAGYEQYF. CDR3 sequence (DNA): TGTGCCAGTAGTATGGCGGGCTACGAGCAGTACTTC. This chain joins TRBV19 and TRBJ2-7; tentative D call: TRBD2 (5 bases). The CDR3 length is 12 residues. Looked up from germline, CDR1 is LNHDA and CDR2 is SQIVND (reference sequence). Trimming cost V 3 bases and J 3 bases, with 6 bases left between them.

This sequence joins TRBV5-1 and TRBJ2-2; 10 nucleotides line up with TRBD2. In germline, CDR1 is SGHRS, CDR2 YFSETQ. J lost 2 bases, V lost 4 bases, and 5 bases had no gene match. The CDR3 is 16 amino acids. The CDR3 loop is CASSILAGVNTGELFF. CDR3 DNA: TGCGCCAGCAGCATCCTAGCGGGAGTAAACACCGGGGAGCTGTTTTTT. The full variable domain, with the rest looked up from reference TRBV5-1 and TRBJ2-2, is KAGVTQTPRYLIKTRGQQVTLSCSPISGHRSVSWYQQTPGQGLQFLFEYFSETQRNKGNFPGRFSGRQFSNSRSEMNVSTLELGDSALYLCASSILAGVNTGELFFGEGSRLTVL.

The CDR3 reads CASSARGPEAFF. CDR3 coding DNA: TGTGCCAGCAGTGCCAGGGGGCCTGAAGCTTTCTTT. The chain recombines TRBV6-1 with TRBJ1-1; 8 bases map to TRBD1. J gave up 6 bases and V 4 bases, and 1 base lay outside the gene matches. Germline V gives CDR1 MNHNS, CDR2 SASEGT. The CDR3 has 12 amino acids.

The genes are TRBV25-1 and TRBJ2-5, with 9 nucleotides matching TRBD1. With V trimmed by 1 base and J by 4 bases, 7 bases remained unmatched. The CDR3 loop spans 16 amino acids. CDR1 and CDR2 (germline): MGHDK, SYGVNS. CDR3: CASSEFPGQGGETQYF. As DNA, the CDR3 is TGTGCCAGCAGTGAATTCCCGGGACAGGGAGGAGAGACCCAGTACTTC.

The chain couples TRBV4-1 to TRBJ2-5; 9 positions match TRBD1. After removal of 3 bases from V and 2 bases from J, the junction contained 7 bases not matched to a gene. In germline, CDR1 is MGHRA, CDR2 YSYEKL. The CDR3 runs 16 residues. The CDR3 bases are TGCGCCAGCAGCCAGGGACCCGGGACAGGGCAAGAGACCCAGTACTTC. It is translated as CASSQGPGTGQETQYF.

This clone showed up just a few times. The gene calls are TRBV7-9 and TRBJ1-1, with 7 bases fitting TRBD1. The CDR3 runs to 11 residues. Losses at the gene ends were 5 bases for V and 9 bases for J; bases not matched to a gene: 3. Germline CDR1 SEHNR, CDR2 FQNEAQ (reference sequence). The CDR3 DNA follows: TGTGCCAGCAGCCAGGACAGGCAAGCTTTCTTT. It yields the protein CASSQDRQAFF.

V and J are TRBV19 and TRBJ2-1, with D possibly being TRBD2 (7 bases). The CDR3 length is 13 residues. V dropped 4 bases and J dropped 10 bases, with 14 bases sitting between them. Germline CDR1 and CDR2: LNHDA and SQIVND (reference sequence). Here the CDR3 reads CASSTLQGGEQFF. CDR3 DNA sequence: TGTGCCAGTAGTACTTTACAGGGAGGGGAGCAGTTCTTC.

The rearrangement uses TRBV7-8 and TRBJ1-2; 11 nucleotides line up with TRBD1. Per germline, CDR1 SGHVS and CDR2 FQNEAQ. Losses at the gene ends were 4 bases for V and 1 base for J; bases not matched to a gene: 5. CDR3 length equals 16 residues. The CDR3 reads CASSWDRGYVNYGYTF. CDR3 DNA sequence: TGTGCCAGCAGCTGGGACAGGGGGTACGTTAACTATGGCTACACCTTC.